These 32 T cell receptor beta chains were all obtained from the same sample, sequenced in a study of blood T cells in healthy people across ages (dated by TCRdb to the mid-2010s). Libraries were prepared through 5' RACE. The reads were generated on an Illumina HiSeq 2500. The second PCR ran for about 7 to 11 cycles and used a J-beta primer mix along with a sample-barcoded 5' primer. In TCRdb, the public reads were trimmed at Q25 with fastp and aligned with MiXCR, with productive beta chains retained. Duplicate CDR3 protein sequences are folded into a single record with the most common DNA and genes. This sample lists nearly 800,000 distinct CDR3 sequences; 45% to 70% were detected once. The top ten clonotypes cover roughly 25% of the sample. The source material was blood. These receptors were obtained from a man aged 40-50 years in good health.

This chain uses TRBV27 with TRBJ2-2; TRBD1 might be the D (5 bases). Germline V CDR1 and CDR2: MNHEY, SMNVEV (reference sequence). The length of the CDR3 is 13 residues. The ends were cut back, 10 bases at V and 1 base at J, with 10 bases in the middle. This CDR3 reads CATRQGNTGELFF. The CDR3 DNA reads as TGTGCCACAAGGCAGGGGAACACCGGGGAGCTGTTTTTT.

The V and J genes are TRBV12-3 or TRBV12-4 and TRBJ2-3; D is unresolved. Trimming took 3 bases from V and 4 from J, leaving 14 bases between them. The CDR3 runs 15 residues. CDR3 residues: CASSFRPTRADTQYF. The DNA of the CDR3 is TGTGCCAGCAGTTTTAGGCCAACCCGGGCAGATACGCAGTATTTT.

This clonotype was found many times. The J gene is TRBJ2-4, the V gene TRBV6-6, with TRBD2 matching 11 bases. Germline V CDR1 and CDR2: MNHNY, SVGAGI (reference sequence). The CDR3 sequence is 16 residues long. Trimming removed 5 bases from V and 9 bases from J; junction bases left unmatched: 12. The CDR3 protein is CASSPRLAGTESIQYF. The CDR3 DNA is TGTGCCAGCAGTCCCCGACTAGCGGGAACGGAGAGCATTCAGTACTTC.

V and J are TRBV2 and TRBJ2-7, with D possibly TRBD1 on 7 matching bases. Germline CDR1 reads SNHLY; CDR2 reads FYNNEI. There are 18 residues in the CDR3. V dropped 3 bases and J dropped 1 base, with 22 bases sitting between them. The CDR3 DNA sequence: TGTGCCAGCAGTGAGGGGGCAGGGGGGAGCACCGTTTCCTACGAGCAGTACTTC. Amino acids: CASSEGAGGSTVSYEQYF.

The genes are TRBV4-1 and TRBJ2-1; the match to TRBD1 covers 10 bases. CDR3 size: 17 residues. CDR1 MGHRA and CDR2 YSYEKL come from the germline V gene. Losses at the gene ends were 0 bases for V and 10 bases for J; bases not matched to a gene: 12. The CDR3 loop reads CASSQDSTGTGVSEQFF. The CDR3, as DNA: TGCGCCAGCAGCCAAGACTCAACCGGGACAGGGGTGAGCGAGCAGTTCTTC.

V is TRBV3-1 and J is TRBJ2-3; no clear D gene. Germline assignment: CDR1 LGHDT and CDR2 YNNKEL (reference sequence). The CDR3 loop spans 15 amino acids. The germline V and J ends were trimmed by 4 bases and 2 bases, with 13 bases remaining between them. CDR3 protein: CASSPHPRTTDTQYF. As DNA, the CDR3 is TGTGCCAGCAGCCCCCACCCACGGACCACAGATACGCAGTATTTT.

Notes on this clonotype: One end of the junction does not line up with germline, which may come from a read error. J is TRBJ2-5 and V is TRBV7-2; TRBD1 is a possible D gene (6 bases). The J call may not be correct, given that the DNA end is closer to TRBJ2-7. Germline CDR1 and CDR2: SGHTA and FQGNSA. The CDR3 is made up of 15 amino acids. The CDR3 DNA follows: TGTGCCAGCAGTTTAGCAACGGGACACGACTACGAGCAGTACTTC. It yields the protein CASSLATGHDYEQYF.

The V and J genes are TRBV20-1 and TRBJ2-7; the match to TRBD1 covers 7 bases. The CDR3 length is 14 residues. Germline V lookup: CDR1 DFQATT, CDR2 SNEGSKA (reference sequence). With 3 bases clipped from V and 0 bases from J, the junction kept 5 bases outside the gene matches. CDR3 protein: CSASGQGDSYEQYF. CDR3 DNA sequence: TGCAGTGCTAGTGGTCAGGGGGACTCCTACGAGCAGTACTTC.

V and J are TRBV6-5 and TRBJ1-2; 11 positions agree with TRBD1. Per the germline V gene, CDR1 is MNHEY and CDR2 is SVGAGI. The J segment lost 6 bases and the V segment lost 1 base, leaving 4 bases of the junction unmatched. This CDR3 region has 15 residues. In DNA, the CDR3 is TGTGCCAGCAGTTACTTGGGGGGACAGGGGGATGGCTACACCTTC. This sequence encodes CASSYLGGQGDGYTF.

Only a few counts were recorded for this clonotype. The chain combines TRBV20-1 with TRBJ1-6, with 9 bases lining up with TRBD1. There are 13 residues in the CDR3. The V segment lost 6 bases and the J segment 7 bases; nucleotides outside the gene matches: 4. Germline CDR1 reads DFQATT; CDR2 reads SNEGSKA (reference sequence). The CDR3 reads CSAAGQGNSPLHF. In nucleotides, the CDR3 is TGCAGTGCCGCGGGACAGGGAAATTCACCCCTCCACTTT.

This chain connects TRBV25-1 to TRBJ2-3; TRBD1 matches 9 bases. CDR1 is MGHDK and CDR2 is SYGVNS in the germline V gene. After removal of 3 bases from V and 4 bases from J, the junction contained 5 bases not matched to a gene. This CDR3 region has 15 residues. Here the CDR3 reads CASSDLRQGADTQYF. CDR3 nucleotides: TGTGCCAGCAGTGATCTTAGACAGGGGGCAGATACGCAGTATTTT. The whole variable domain, remainder taken from reference TRBV25-1 and TRBJ2-3, is EADIYQTPRYLVIGTGKKITLECSQTMGHDKMYWYQQDPGMELHLIHYSYGVNSTEKGDLSSESTVSRIRTEHFPLTLESARPSHTSQYLCASSDLRQGADTQYFGPGTRLTVL.

This chain links TRBV4-3 with TRBJ2-3; possible D gene TRBD2, 6 bases. V lost 4 bases to trimming and J lost 1 base, with 15 bases between them. Per the germline V gene, CDR1 is LGHNA and CDR2 is YSLEER. This CDR3 is 16 amino acids long. CDR3 protein: CASSRGVAPRTDTQYF. The CDR3 coding sequence is TGCGCCAGCAGCCGGGGGGTGGCACCTCGCACAGATACGCAGTATTTT.

This sequence joins TRBV14 and TRBJ1-6; D is unclear. The CDR3 consists of 12 residues. Germline CDR1 is SGHDN and CDR2 is FVKESK. V dropped 1 base and J dropped 16 bases, with 11 bases sitting between them. As DNA, the CDR3 is TGTGCCAGCAGCCAAGTGGAAGGCATACTCCACTTT. Protein: CASSQVEGILHF.

The chain couples TRBV27 to TRBJ2-6; no reliable D call. This CDR3 has 16 amino acids. The germline gives CDR1 MNHEY, CDR2 SMNVEV (reference sequence). The V end lost 3 bases, the J end lost 0 bases, and 9 bases lay between the germline ends. CDR3: CASSFSSTSGANVLTF. CDR3 in DNA: TGTGCCAGCAGTTTCTCCAGCACCTCTGGGGCCAACGTCCTGACTTTC.

This chain uses TRBV6-2 or TRBV6-3 with TRBJ1-1; D remains ambiguous. Germline V gene lookup returns CDR1 MNHEY and CDR2 SVGEGT. The CDR3 consists of 13 residues. The V and J ends lost 4 bases and 9 bases respectively, with 15 bases between them. CDR3 sequence reads: CASSFEFGEKAFF. The CDR3 bases are TGTGCCAGCAGTTTCGAGTTCGGAGAGAAAGCTTTCTTT.

The CDR3 spells CASSASLGTFQYF. The CDR3 nucleotides read TGTGCCAGCAGCGCAAGCCTAGGGACATTTCAGTACTTC. This chain links TRBV7-2 with TRBJ2-4, with D maybe TRBD1 (6 bases). CDR1 is SGHTA and CDR2 is FQGNSA in the germline V gene. This CDR3 spans 13 amino acids. V lost 5 bases and J 11 bases, leaving 16 bases between the germline ends.

The chain is built from TRBV20-1 and TRBJ1-5, with TRBD1 identical over 9 bases. Losses at the gene ends were 6 bases for V and 4 bases for J; bases not matched to a gene: 10. Germline V gene lookup returns CDR1 DFQATT and CDR2 SNEGSKA (reference sequence). The CDR3 consists of 15 residues. For the CDR3, the DNA is TGCAGTGCGATGTCCCCCGGGACAGGGAATCAGCCCCAGCATTTT. This sequence encodes CSAMSPGTGNQPQHF.

Turning to this clonotype: Its ends do not fully match the called genes, so a read error is possible. This chain connects TRBV10-3 to TRBJ1-1; D might be TRBD1 (6 bases). Germline V CDR1 and CDR2: ENHRY, SYGVKD. This CDR3 spans 14 amino acids. The DNA for the CDR3 is TGTGCCATCAACGGCAAACAGGGCTCCACTGAAACTTTCTTT. This sequence encodes CAINGKQGSTETFF.

The J gene is TRBJ1-2, the V gene TRBV12-3 or TRBV12-4; D is possibly TRBD1 (6 bases). CDR3 length: 13 residues. Trimming removed 10 bases from V and 4 bases from J, with 16 bases in between. CDR3 in DNA: TGTGCCACCAGCACCGGGACAAGCTATGGCTACACCTTC. Its translation is CATSTGTSYGYTF.

This clonotype was counted a few times. The chain combines TRBV7-9 with TRBJ1-6, with D possibly being TRBD1 (5 bases). The V end was cut by 4 bases, the J end by 10 bases, with 11 bases between. The germline gives CDR1 SEHNR, CDR2 FQNEAQ (reference sequence). The CDR3 extends over 13 amino acids. CDR3 DNA: TGTGCCAGCAGCTCTCGGGACGGGTCACCCCTCCACTTT. It codes for CASSSRDGSPLHF.

This clonotype appeared a few times. This chain uses TRBV11-2 with TRBJ2-5; 11 bases align to TRBD2. This CDR3 region has 16 residues. Germline CDR1 reads SGHAT; CDR2 reads FQNNGV. V was clipped by 2 bases and J by 1 base; unmatched bases: 3. CDR3 DNA: TGTGCCAGCAGCTTAACTAGCGGGGGCCTCCAAGAGACCCAGTACTTC. Protein product: CASSLTSGGLQETQYF.

The rearrangement uses TRBV28 and TRBJ1-2; no clear D. V was clipped by 7 bases and J by 8 bases, with 14 bases between them. CDR1 is MDHEN and CDR2 is SYDVKM in the germline V gene. CDR3 length: 12 amino acids. Written as DNA, the CDR3 is TGTGCCAGCAAGAGACACCCTAGAGGCTACACCTTC. Amino acid sequence: CASKRHPRGYTF.

This clonotype was picked up a small number of times. The J gene is TRBJ1-5, the V gene TRBV20-1, with no clear D. The germline CDR1 and CDR2 sequences are DFQATT and SNEGSKA (reference sequence). Trimming took 6 bases from V and 2 from J, leaving 11 bases between them. The length of the CDR3 is 13 residues. CDR3 DNA sequence: TGCAGTGCCCCCCGCGGGGGCAATCAGCCCCAGCATTTT. Translation: CSAPRGGNQPQHF.

The chain uses TRBV12-3 or TRBV12-4 and TRBJ2-6; D remains unclear. CDR3 size: 15 residues. The germline V and J ends were trimmed by 5 bases and 4 bases, with 12 bases remaining between them. DNA for the CDR3: TGTGCCAGCAGTCTCATTTTATGGGGGGCCAACGTCCTGACTTTC. Translating gives CASSLILWGANVLTF.

The V call is TRBV20-1, the J call TRBJ1-2; D might be TRBD1 (6 bases). Germline V CDR1 and CDR2: DFQATT, SNEGSKA (reference sequence). V lost 6 bases to trimming and J lost 4 bases, with 15 bases between them. This CDR3 is 13 amino acids long. The CDR3 coding sequence is TGCAGTGCAACGAACAGGGTGCGCTATGGCTACACCTTC. It is translated as CSATNRVRYGYTF.

The chain links TRBV6-5 to TRBJ1-2; 7 bases line up with TRBD1. Trimming took 6 bases from V and 8 from J; bases not matched to a gene: 9. Germline V gene data show CDR1 as MNHEY and CDR2 as SVGAGI. This CDR3 region has 13 residues. DNA of the CDR3: TGTGCCAGCAGCCCCGACAGGGAGGGAGGCTACACCTTC. It specifies CASSPDREGGYTF.

The genes are TRBV7-8 and TRBJ2-7; 8 positions match TRBD1. V was clipped by 4 bases and J by 0 bases; unmatched bases: 2. CDR3 length: 14 amino acids. Germline CDR1 and CDR2: SGHVS and FQNEAQ. CDR3 sequence reads: CASSWTGNSYEQYF. CDR3 DNA: TGTGCCAGCAGCTGGACAGGGAACTCCTACGAGCAGTACTTC.

DNA for the CDR3: TGTGCCAGCAGTTACTCGGTCGGGACTAGCGGGAGTACCGAGCAGTACTTC. This codes for CASSYSVGTSGSTEQYF. This chain joins TRBV6-5 and TRBJ2-7; 14 bases line up with TRBD2. Germline assignment: CDR1 MNHEY and CDR2 SVGAGI. V lost 0 bases and J lost 6; bases outside the gene matches: 7. The CDR3 is 17 residues long.

The chain employs TRBV12-3 or TRBV12-4 and TRBJ2-3, with D possibly TRBD2 on 5 matching bases. V dropped 3 bases and J dropped 5 bases, with 12 bases sitting between them. The CDR3 runs to 14 residues. The CDR3 sequence is CASSFAGNEDTQYF. The CDR3 nucleotides are TGTGCCAGCAGTTTCGCCGGGAATGAAGATACGCAGTATTTT.

The V call is TRBV3-1, the J call TRBJ1-4; the D is unclear. Germline values: CDR1 LGHDT, CDR2 YNNKEL (reference sequence). The CDR3 extends over 15 amino acids. V shed 6 bases and J shed 6 bases, with 17 bases lying between them. CDR3 residues: CASSPSLGWYEKLFF. CDR3 nucleotide sequence: TGTGCCAGCAGTCCAAGCTTAGGATGGTATGAAAAACTGTTTTTT.

The V gene is TRBV7-9, the J gene TRBJ1-2; D not resolved. Trimming took 1 base from V and 3 from J, leaving 9 bases between them. The CDR3 runs 14 residues. Germline assignment: CDR1 SEHNR and CDR2 FQNEAQ (reference sequence). Here the CDR3 reads CASSLDPGYYGYTF. The CDR3 DNA is TGTGCCAGCAGCTTAGATCCGGGATACTATGGCTACACCTTC.

The J gene is TRBJ2-1, the V gene TRBV9; TRBD2 aligns across 7 bases. In germline, CDR1 is SGDLS, CDR2 YYNGEE. The CDR3 is 16 amino acids. Trimming removed 3 bases from V and 2 bases from J; junction bases left unmatched: 8. CDR3 DNA sequence: TGTGCCAGCAGCGCCTCGGGGGGTCAGCCCTACAATGAGCAGTTCTTC. It yields the protein CASSASGGQPYNEQFF.